Below are 21 T cell receptor beta chains sequenced from a single sample in a study of blood T cells in healthy people across ages. A sample-barcoded 5' primer and a J-beta primer mix were used in a second PCR of roughly 7 to 11 cycles. MiXCR was run by TCRdb on the 5' RACE reads, yielding one entry per CDR3 protein. The table records around 800,000 distinct CDR3 sequences, roughly 25% of them present only once. This same sample was also taken into another study, of T cells of mothers and their children.

The sequenced sample consisted of blood. These TCRs come from a boy aged 5-17 years in good health.

This clonotype was detected ten times or more. The rearrangement uses TRBV29-1 and TRBJ2-5; 9 bases map to TRBD2. After removal of 6 bases from V and 5 bases from J, the junction contained 7 bases not matched to a gene. In germline, CDR1 is SQVTM, CDR2 ANQGSEA. There are 13 residues in the CDR3. The CDR3 sequence: CSVPGTSSETQYF. The CDR3 nucleotides are TGCAGCGTACCCGGGACTAGCTCGGAGACCCAGTACTTC. Filled out from reference TRBV29-1 and TRBJ2-5, the complete variable domain reads SAVISQKPSRDICQRGTSLTIQCQVDSQVTMMFWYRQQPGQSLTLIATANQGSEATYESGFVIDKFPISRPNLTFSTLTVSNMSPEDSSIYLCSVPGTSSETQYFGPGTRLLVL.

This clonotype was counted only a few times. J is TRBJ2-7 and V is TRBV27; 7 nucleotides line up with TRBD1. The CDR3 sequence is 12 residues long. Germline V gene data show CDR1 as MNHEY and CDR2 as SMNVEV (reference sequence). Unmatched junction bases numbered 5, after V lost 6 bases and J lost 6 bases. CDR3 residues: CASSRDSREQYF. The CDR3 region has the DNA TGTGCCAGCAGCCGGGACAGCCGCGAGCAGTACTTC.

The chain combines TRBV28 with TRBJ2-3; TRBD2 matches 7 bases. CDR3 length equals 14 residues. Germline CDR1 reads MDHEN; CDR2 reads SYDVKM. Germline trimming cut 4 bases from V and 0 bases from J; bases unmatched to any gene: 1. The CDR3, as DNA: TGTGCCAGCAGTTGGCGGGAGAGCACAGATACGCAGTATTTT. It translates to CASSWRESTDTQYF. Together with reference TRBV28 and TRBJ2-3, the CDR3 gives the full variable domain: DVKVTQSSRYLVKRTGEKVFLECVQDMDHENMFWYRQDPGLGLRLIYFSYDVKMKEKGDIPEGYSVSREKKERFSLILESASTNQTSMYLCASSWRESTDTQYFGPGTRLTVL.

In this sample, this clonotype turned up a few times. The chain carries TRBV5-6 and TRBJ2-7; 9 bases are a match to TRBD2. This CDR3 has 17 amino acids. Germline V gene data show CDR1 as SGHDT and CDR2 as YYEEEE. Germline trimming cut 3 bases from V and 3 bases from J; bases unmatched to any gene: 13. CDR3 sequence (DNA): TGTGCCAGCAGCTCCCTGGCTAGCGGGGTTACGAGCTACGAGCAGTACTTC. This codes for CASSSLASGVTSYEQYF.

This clonotype has only one observation. The CDR3 DNA reads as TGCAGCGTACGTCCTTTGATGGTGAATGAGCAGTTCTTC. Translation: CSVRPLMVNEQFF. This chain joins TRBV29-1 and TRBJ2-1; D is unresolved. Germline CDR1 SQVTM, CDR2 ANQGSEA. The CDR3 totals 13 residues. V was clipped by 6 bases and J by 7 bases, with 16 bases between them.

This clonotype was observed a handful of times. The CDR3 nucleotides read TGTGCCACGTCGTGGGGCGCGGTACGGGGGCAGTACTTC. This translates into CATSWGAVRGQYF. The chain is built from TRBV10-3 and TRBJ2-1, with D possibly being TRBD1 or TRBD2 (5 bases each). The J call is doubtful: the DNA matches TRBJ2-7 better. Germline V gene sequence: CDR1 ENHRY, CDR2 SYGVKD. The CDR3 sequence is 13 residues long.

The V call is TRBV12-5, the J call TRBJ2-1; perhaps D is TRBD1 or TRBD2 (5 bases each). This CDR3 has 13 amino acids. Germline lookup yields CDR1 LGHNT and CDR2 FRNRAP. V lost 0 bases to trimming and J lost 6 bases, with 6 bases between them. The CDR3 is CASGLVGTNEQFF. The CDR3 bases are TGTGCTAGTGGTTTGGTGGGGACCAATGAGCAGTTCTTC.

The chain joins TRBV12-3 or TRBV12-4 to TRBJ1-4; D remains ambiguous. V was pared by 0 bases and J by 4 bases, with 6 bases between. The CDR3 is 14 residues long. CDR3 sequence: CASSLAGNNEKLFF. CDR3 coding DNA: TGTGCCAGCAGTTTAGCAGGGAATAATGAAAAACTGTTTTTT.

This clonotype was counted a few times. The chain is built from TRBV3-1 and TRBJ2-5; a possible D gene is TRBD1 (6 bases). The CDR3 length is 14 residues. The V and J ends lost 4 bases and 4 bases respectively, with 13 bases between them. Germline lookup yields CDR1 LGHDT and CDR2 YNNKEL (reference sequence). The CDR3 coding sequence is TGTGCCAGCAGCCCTACCGGGACAACAGAGACCCAGTACTTC. Encoded protein: CASSPTGTTETQYF.

The chain joins TRBV18 to TRBJ2-5; 7 bases fit TRBD2. V lost 3 bases to trimming and J lost 4 bases; unmatched junction nucleotides: 11. CDR1 is KGHSH, CDR2 LQKENI, per germline. The CDR3 is 16 amino acids. CDR3 nucleotides: TGTGCCAGCTCACCGGATCCTAGCGGCTGGGGAGAGACCCAGTACTTC. This sequence encodes CASSPDPSGWGETQYF.

The CDR3 loop reads CASTNLAGGYEQFF. CDR3 coding DNA: TGTGCCAGCACGAACTTAGCGGGGGGCTACGAGCAGTTCTTC. The chain recombines TRBV6-6 with TRBJ2-1, with TRBD2 matching 10 bases. The J segment lost 10 bases and the V segment lost 7 bases, leaving 10 bases of the junction unmatched. Germline V lookup: CDR1 MNHNY, CDR2 SVGAGI (reference sequence). The CDR3 is 14 residues long.

This chain joins TRBV2 and TRBJ2-5, with D possibly TRBD1 on 5 matching bases. Germline V gene lookup returns CDR1 SNHLY and CDR2 FYNNEI. The CDR3 is made up of 15 amino acids. With 1 base removed from V and 5 bases from J, the gap between germline ends came to 14 bases. The CDR3 sequence is CASSEGQGEGETQYF. In DNA form, the CDR3 reads TGTGCCAGCAGTGAAGGGCAGGGTGAAGGGGAGACCCAGTACTTC.

This clonotype was observed a few times. CDR3 sequence (DNA): TGTGCCAGCAGCTTACCCAGCGGGGGTGGTAATGAGCAGTTCTTC. Protein sequence: CASSLPSGGGNEQFF. The chain combines TRBV13 with TRBJ2-5; 8 bases are a match to TRBD2. The assigned J gene may be wrong: the sequence end matches TRBJ2-1 better. Germline V gene sequence: CDR1 PRHDT, CDR2 FYEKMQ (reference sequence). CDR3 size: 15 residues.

The chain is built from TRBV7-2 and TRBJ2-7, with D tentatively TRBD2 (6 bases). The CDR3 totals 16 residues. The germline V gene encodes CDR1 SGHTA and CDR2 FQGNSA. Trimming left V 5 bases short and J 6 bases short, with 23 bases between. The CDR3 DNA reads as TGTGCCAGCAGCCCCTGGGGCGGGACCCCTCTCGGCGAGCAGTACTTC. The encoded protein is CASSPWGGTPLGEQYF.

This sequence joins TRBV20-1 and TRBJ2-3, with TRBD1 as a possible D gene (5 bases). The length of the CDR3 is 12 residues. Germline V gives CDR1 DFQATT, CDR2 SNEGSKA (reference sequence). The V and J ends lost 5 bases and 7 bases respectively, with 13 bases between them. CDR3 sequence reads: CSAAVRVNTQYF. CDR3 coding DNA: TGCAGTGCTGCGGTCAGGGTAAATACGCAGTATTTT.

The V call is TRBV12-5, the J call TRBJ1-4, with D perhaps TRBD1 (5 bases). Germline V lookup: CDR1 LGHNT, CDR2 FRNRAP. The CDR3 consists of 13 residues. The V end lost 3 bases, the J end lost 10 bases, and 12 bases lay between the germline ends. CDR3 loop: CASGFRVQGKLFF. As DNA, the CDR3 is TGTGCTAGTGGTTTCAGGGTGCAGGGAAAACTGTTTTTT.

This sequence joins TRBV7-9 and TRBJ1-1; D unresolved. Looked up from germline, CDR1 is SEHNR and CDR2 is FQNEAQ (reference sequence). V was pared by 2 bases and J by 1 base, with 8 bases between. The CDR3 runs to 14 residues. In nucleotides, the CDR3 is TGTGCCAGCAGCTTATTTGAGGGGAACACTGAAGCTTTCTTT. Translating it yields CASSLFEGNTEAFF.

Here the CDR3 reads CASSLALGPRETQYF. CDR3 bases: TGCGCCAGCAGCTTGGCTCTGGGGCCCAGGGAGACCCAGTACTTC. The chain couples TRBV5-1 to TRBJ2-5, with D perhaps matching TRBD1 (5 bases). Trimming shortened V by 0 bases and J by 5 bases, and 14 bases separated the two germline ends. The CDR3 extends over 15 amino acids. Looked up from germline, CDR1 is SGHRS and CDR2 is YFSETQ. Full variable domain (outside the CDR3, taken from reference TRBV5-1 and TRBJ2-5): KAGVTQTPRYLIKTRGQQVTLSCSPISGHRSVSWYQQTPGQGLQFLFEYFSETQRNKGNFPGRFSGRQFSNSRSEMNVSTLELGDSALYLCASSLALGPRETQYFGPGTRLLVL.

The rearrangement uses TRBV7-3 and TRBJ2-5; D is undetermined. TRBJ2-1 explains the end of the DNA better; the J call may be wrong. The CDR3 is 15 amino acids. The germline V gene encodes CDR1 SGHTA and CDR2 FQGTGA. CDR3 coding DNA: TGTGCCAGCAGCTTATCGCATCGGTGGGGAAATGAGCAGTTCTTC. This translates into CASSLSHRWGNEQFF.

This clonotype was seen a few times. The V call is TRBV28, the J call TRBJ2-7; 11 positions agree with TRBD2. This CDR3 is built from 17 residues. Germline V gene data show CDR1 as MDHEN and CDR2 as SYDVKM. With 8 bases clipped from V and 0 bases from J, the junction kept 12 bases outside the gene matches. For the CDR3, the DNA is TGTGCCAGCCAAACTCTTAAGACTAGCGGGGTCTCCTACGAGCAGTACTTC. It specifies CASQTLKTSGVSYEQYF.

This clonotype was detected a few times. J is TRBJ2-1 and V is TRBV15; 7 nucleotides match TRBD1. CDR3 length: 17 amino acids. Germline CDR1 reads LNHNV; CDR2 reads YYDKDF (reference sequence). V shed 2 bases and J 2 bases; nucleotides not matched to a gene: 9. For the CDR3, the DNA is TGTGCCACCAGCAGACGATCCGGGACAGACCCCTACAATGAGCAGTTCTTC. Translation gives CATSRRSGTDPYNEQFF.